Detailed here is one T cell receptor (beta chain). It lacks a known antigen. No quality values exist for individual bases; no much larger clone is one base distant. Every donor in the study was a healthy Caucasian. Preparation of the library involved 5' RACE. Sequencer: Illumina HiSeq 2000. Template switching introduced a universal primer binding site; the final cDNA contained a unique molecular identifier, enabling accurate counting of TCR cDNA molecules. Specific primers in the conserved constant-segment region were used to synthesize first-strand cDNA for TCR alpha and beta chains. To control for contamination, each cDNA library was double barcoded with a SMART-Mk sample barcode plus Illumina barcodes. Two successive PCR steps introduced TruSeq adapter sequences along with Illumina sample barcodes. The Illumina HiSeq platform was used with custom primers to sequence TCR alpha and beta cDNA libraries. Processing in the source paper ran as follows. Unique molecular identifiers were extracted from raw reads with MiGEC, and CDR3 positions were determined with MiXCR. For each individual, recombination models were inferred using an EM algorithm with the repgenHMM and IGoR tools. The tcR package in R was used for shared clonotype analysis, with sharing normalized by the product of cloneset sizes. To study raw recombination without the effects of thymic and clonal selection, out-of-frame nonproductive sequences were analyzed. TCRdb's own reprocessing of the public reads used fastp at Q25 and MiXCR and kept productive beta chains. Every distinct CDR3 protein forms one entry, paired with its most common genes and DNA. The V and J calls shown here were made by TCRdb, not taken from the authors' results. For this sample there are 1.5 million to 2 million distinct CDR3 sequences; about 31% appear just once. The ten most abundant clones make up 0.25% to 0.3% of the sample.

From a lookup of the germline V gene, CDR1 and CDR2 are MDHEN and SYDVKM. From cysteine to phenylalanine, the CDR3 is 14 amino acids long. Just the 42-base CDR3 DNA is kept, in frame starting at base 1. V sheds 8 bases and J sheds 10 bases, leaving 23 bases between their ends. The sample comes from a study of identical twins listed by TCRdb under 2016. Background for the entire study: The study deep-sequenced TCR alpha and beta repertoires from monozygotic twins, unrelated adults of various ages and cord blood to test whether fetal clonotypes persist. Replicate twin experiments were performed at different times using different library preparation protocols to rule out contamination. General conclusions and limits of the study: Invariant T cells such as MAIT and iNKT could partly confound zero-insertion analyses, though diverse VJ usage argued against this for most clonotypes. Abundant cord blood beta clonotypes carried fewer insertions; young adult naive repertoires showed a weaker similar trend, while memory repertoires showed none. Out-of-frame TCR alpha sharing in monozygotic twins was systematically underestimated by recombination models, whereas sharing between unrelated individuals was in agreement with the recombination models. In beta out-of-frame sequences, excess twin sharing was weaker, because having fewer shared sequences lowered the signal-to-noise ratio. Because the same donors could not be followed over many years, the conclusions depended on cross-sectional statistical analysis. Compared with coincidental sharing between unrelated individuals, an excess of low generation-probability sequences was observed among out-of-frame TCR alpha sequences shared between twins.

This receptor was obtained from a newborn girl in good health. Recombination linked TRBV28 to TRBJ1-1; TRBD1 is perhaps the D gene, given 6 matching bases. Sequencing was done on a sample of cord blood. The DNA sequence reads TGTGCCAGCGGCCTAGGTGGCCCAGGGGTTGCAGCTTTCTTT. Its coded protein is CASGLGGPGVAAFF.